The following is a T cell receptor beta chain sequence with its context. Antigen specificity is unknown. Unique molecular identifiers were used in preparing the TCRbeta library. TCRdb re-called the PCR reads with MiXCR, one entry per CDR3 protein. The sample lists roughly 100,000 distinct CDR3 sequences; 7.5% to 9.5% were seen once. The CDR3 is 15 residues long. V gave up 1 base and J gave up 4 bases, with 13 bases separating them. Germline assignment: CDR1 MNHNS and CDR2 SASEGT. The entry originates in a study of T-cell reconstitution after alpha-beta-depleted transplantation in children. Regarding the study as a whole: Newly generated T cells supplied most T-cell counts and diversity one year post-transplant. At day 60, the high TCRbeta diversity found in some patients originated from recipient T cells and thymic progenitors that had survived.

The TCR comes from a boy aged 2 to 10 with acute lymphoblastic leukemia, due to receive a stem cell transplant. The chain joins TRBV6-1 to TRBJ2-5; no clear D gene. Sequenced material: PBMCs, taken before TCRalphabeta/CD19-depleted stem cell transplant. The CDR3 sequence is CASSEVEGSGETQYF. DNA for the CDR3: TGTGCCAGCAGTGAAGTGGAAGGAAGTGGAGAGACCCAGTACTTC.